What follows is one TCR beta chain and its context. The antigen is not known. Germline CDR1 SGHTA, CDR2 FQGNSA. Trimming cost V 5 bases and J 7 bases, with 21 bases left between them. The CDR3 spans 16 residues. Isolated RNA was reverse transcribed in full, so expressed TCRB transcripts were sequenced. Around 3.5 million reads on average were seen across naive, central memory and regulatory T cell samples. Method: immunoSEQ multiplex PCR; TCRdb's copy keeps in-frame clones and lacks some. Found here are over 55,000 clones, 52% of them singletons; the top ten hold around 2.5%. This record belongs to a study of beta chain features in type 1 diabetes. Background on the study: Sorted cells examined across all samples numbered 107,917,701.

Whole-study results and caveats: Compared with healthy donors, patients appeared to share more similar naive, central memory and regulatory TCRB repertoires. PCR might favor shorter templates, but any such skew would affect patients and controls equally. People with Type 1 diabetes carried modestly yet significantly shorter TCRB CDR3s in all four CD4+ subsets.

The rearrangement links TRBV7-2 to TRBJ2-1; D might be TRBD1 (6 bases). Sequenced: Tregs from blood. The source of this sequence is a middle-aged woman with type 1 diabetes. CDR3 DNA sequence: TGTGCCAGCAGCCCGATTCTTCCCCAGGGGCGGAATGAGCAGTTCTTC. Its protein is CASSPILPQGRNEQFF.